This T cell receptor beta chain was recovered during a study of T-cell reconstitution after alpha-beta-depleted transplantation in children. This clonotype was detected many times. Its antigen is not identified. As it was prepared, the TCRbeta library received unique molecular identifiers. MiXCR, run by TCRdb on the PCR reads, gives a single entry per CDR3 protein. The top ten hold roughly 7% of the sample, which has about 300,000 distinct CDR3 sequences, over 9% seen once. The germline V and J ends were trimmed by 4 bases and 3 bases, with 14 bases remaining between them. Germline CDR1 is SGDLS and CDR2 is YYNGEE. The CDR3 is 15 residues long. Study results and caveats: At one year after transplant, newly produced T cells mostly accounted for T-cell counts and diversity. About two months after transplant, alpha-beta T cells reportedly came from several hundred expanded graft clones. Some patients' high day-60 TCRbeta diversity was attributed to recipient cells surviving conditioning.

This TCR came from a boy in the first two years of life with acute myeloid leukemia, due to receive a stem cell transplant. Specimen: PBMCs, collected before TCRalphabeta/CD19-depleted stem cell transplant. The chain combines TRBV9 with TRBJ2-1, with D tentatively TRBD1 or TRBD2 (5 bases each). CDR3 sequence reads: CASSTWDLFYNEQFF. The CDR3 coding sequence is TGTGCCAGCAGCACCTGGGACCTCTTCTACAATGAGCAGTTCTTC.